These 2 T cell receptor beta chains were sequenced from one sample in a study of vaccination and CD4 T cells after COVID-19. These receptors lack a known antigen. Sample treatment: roughly nine-day PBMC culture with coronavirus spike peptide pools or control peptides (ViraFEST assay). An Oncomine TCR Beta short-read assay was used to sequence the DNA from cultured CD4+ T cells. Via MiXCR, TCRdb re-called the PCR reads, giving one row per CDR3 protein. The sample holds 4,100 or so distinct CDR3 sequences, roughly 23% seen once. Sequencing was performed on CD4+ T cells from blood, cultured in vitro, taken after SARS-CoV-2 vaccination. These receptors were obtained from a human donor who had recovered from COVID-19.

This chain connects TRBV5-5 to TRBJ1-5; D gene ambiguous. This CDR3 spans 15 amino acids. Trimming removed 0 bases at V and 0 bases at J, with 7 bases between. Germline assignment: CDR1 SGHKS and CDR2 YYEKEE (reference sequence). As DNA, the CDR3 is TGTGCCAGCAGCTTGGGGCCATTTAGCAATCAGCCCCAGCATTTT. Translation: CASSLGPFSNQPQHF.

This clonotype was seen at least ten times. The chain links TRBV6-1 to TRBJ1-2, with 7 bases fitting TRBD1. The CDR3 has 14 amino acids. The germline V gene has CDR1 MNHNS and CDR2 SASEGT. V trimming: 5 bases; J trimming: 4 bases; junction bases outside the gene matches: 7. In DNA form, the CDR3 reads TGTGCCAGCAGTCTAGAGGGGGCCGGCTATGGCTACACCTTC. It is translated as CASSLEGAGYGYTF.